This TCR beta chain emerged from a study of human T cells and chemical hapten exposure. General study results and limits: Versus controls, significantly more large CDR3 similarity clusters arose from expanded TCRs. No change in TCRs above 1 in 1000 frequency was produced by DPC sensitization.

For the library, individual cDNA molecules each received unique molecular identifiers. TCRdb recomputed calls from the RACE reads with MiXCR, one row per CDR3 protein. Of 120,000 or so distinct CDR3 sequences listed, roughly 13% are singletons. The sample's time point: patch test 1, 2 weeks after DPC sensitization. The treatment: therapeutic diphenylcyclopropenone sensitization with weekly scalp DPC. Germline V gene data show CDR1 as SGDLS and CDR2 as YYNGEE. The V end was cut by 5 bases, the J end by 5 bases, with 13 bases between. This CDR3 is built from 13 residues. As concerns this clonotype: Its target is unknown.

This material consisted of whole blood, taken in connection with sensitization to the hapten diphenylcyclopropenone (DPC). This TCR derives from a man between 18 and 35 years old with alopecia areata. Some clones in this sample may be carry-over from other donors' samples. V and J are TRBV9 and TRBJ1-1; D uncertain. This CDR3 is CASSKSTRTEAFF. The CDR3 DNA sequence: TGTGCCAGCAGTAAATCGACGAGGACTGAAGCTTTCTTT.